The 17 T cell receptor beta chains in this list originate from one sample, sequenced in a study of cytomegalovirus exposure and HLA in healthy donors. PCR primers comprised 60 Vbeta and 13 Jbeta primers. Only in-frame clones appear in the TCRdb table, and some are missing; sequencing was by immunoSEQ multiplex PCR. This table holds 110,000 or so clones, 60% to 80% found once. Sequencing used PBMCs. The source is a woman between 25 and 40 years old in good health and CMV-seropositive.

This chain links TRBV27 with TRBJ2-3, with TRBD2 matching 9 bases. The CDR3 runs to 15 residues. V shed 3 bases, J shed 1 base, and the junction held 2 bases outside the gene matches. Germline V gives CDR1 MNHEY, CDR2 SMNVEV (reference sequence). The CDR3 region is CASSFLAGGTDTQYF. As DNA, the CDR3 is TGTGCCAGCAGTTTCTTAGCGGGAGGCACAGATACGCAGTATTTT.

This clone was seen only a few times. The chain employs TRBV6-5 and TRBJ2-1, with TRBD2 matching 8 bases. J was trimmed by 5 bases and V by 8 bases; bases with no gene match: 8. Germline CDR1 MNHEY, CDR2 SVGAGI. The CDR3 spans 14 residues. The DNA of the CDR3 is TGTGCCAGCGGGTCGGCGGGGGGAAACAATGAGCAGTTCTTC. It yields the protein CASGSAGGNNEQFF.

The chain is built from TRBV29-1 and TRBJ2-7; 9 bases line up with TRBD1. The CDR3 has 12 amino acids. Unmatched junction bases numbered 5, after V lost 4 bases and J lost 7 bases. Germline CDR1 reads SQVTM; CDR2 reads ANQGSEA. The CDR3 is CSVGTGAREQYF. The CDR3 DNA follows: TGCAGCGTTGGGACAGGGGCGAGGGAGCAGTACTTC.

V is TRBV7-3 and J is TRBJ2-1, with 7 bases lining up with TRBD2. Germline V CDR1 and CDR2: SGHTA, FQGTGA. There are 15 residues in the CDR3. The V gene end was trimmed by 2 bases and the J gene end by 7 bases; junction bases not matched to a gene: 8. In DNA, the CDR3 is TGTGCCAGCAGCTTATCCGGGAGGCAGAGGAATGAGCAGTTCTTC. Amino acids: CASSLSGRQRNEQFF.

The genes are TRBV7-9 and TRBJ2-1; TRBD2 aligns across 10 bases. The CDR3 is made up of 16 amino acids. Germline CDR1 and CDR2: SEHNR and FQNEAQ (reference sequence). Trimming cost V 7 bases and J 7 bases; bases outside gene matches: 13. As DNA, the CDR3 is TGTGCCAGCACCCTAGGGGCTAGCGGGAGTCGAAATGAGCAGTTCTTC. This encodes CASTLGASGSRNEQFF.

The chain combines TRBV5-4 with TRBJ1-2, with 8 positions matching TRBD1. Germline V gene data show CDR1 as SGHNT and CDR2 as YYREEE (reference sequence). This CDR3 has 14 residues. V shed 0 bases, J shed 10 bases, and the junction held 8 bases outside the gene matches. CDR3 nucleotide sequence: TGTGCCAGCAGCTTGGAAACAGGGGGGCATGACTACACCTTC. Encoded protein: CASSLETGGHDYTF.

The CDR3 region is CSVTGSGGNTIYF. The CDR3 nucleotides read TGCAGCGTCACAGGGTCGGGTGGAAACACCATATATTTT. The chain uses TRBV29-1 and TRBJ1-3; weak D call: TRBD1 (6 bases). This CDR3 contains 13 residues. The germline V and J ends were trimmed by 6 bases and 3 bases, with 12 bases remaining between them. CDR1 SQVTM and CDR2 ANQGSEA come from the germline V gene. Looking up the rest from reference TRBV29-1 and TRBJ1-3 gives the full variable domain: SAVISQKPSRDICQRGTSLTIQCQVDSQVTMMFWYRQQPGQSLTLIATANQGSEATYESGFVIDKFPISRPNLTFSTLTVSNMSPEDSSIYLCSVTGSGGNTIYFGEGSWLTVV.

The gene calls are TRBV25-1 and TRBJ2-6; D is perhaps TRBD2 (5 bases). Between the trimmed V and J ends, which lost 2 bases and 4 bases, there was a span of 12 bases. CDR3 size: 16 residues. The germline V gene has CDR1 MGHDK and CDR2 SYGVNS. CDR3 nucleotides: TGTGCCAGCAGTGAACCCGGGAATGTAGGGGCCAACGTCCTGACTTTC. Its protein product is CASSEPGNVGANVLTF.

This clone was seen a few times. The CDR3 loop is CSVEDREDGYTF. The CDR3 DNA is TGCAGCGTTGAAGATCGGGAGGATGGCTACACCTTC. The rearrangement joins TRBV29-1 to TRBJ1-2; D uncertain. Trimming cost V 0 bases and J 6 bases, with 8 bases left between them. Per germline, CDR1 SQVTM and CDR2 ANQGSEA. This CDR3 has 12 residues.

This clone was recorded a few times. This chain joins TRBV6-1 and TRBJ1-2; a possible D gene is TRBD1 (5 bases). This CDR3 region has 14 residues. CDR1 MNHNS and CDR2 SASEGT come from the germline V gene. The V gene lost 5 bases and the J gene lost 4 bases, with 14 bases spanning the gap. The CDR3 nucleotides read TGTGCCAGCAGTAGTCAGGGTAACGCCTATGGCTACACCTTC. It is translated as CASSSQGNAYGYTF.

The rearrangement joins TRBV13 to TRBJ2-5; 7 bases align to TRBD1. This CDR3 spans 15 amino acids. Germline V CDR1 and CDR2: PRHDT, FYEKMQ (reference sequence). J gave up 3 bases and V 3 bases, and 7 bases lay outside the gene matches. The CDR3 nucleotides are TGTGCCAGCAGCTTTACCGGGACAGAAAAAGAGACCCAGTACTTC. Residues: CASSFTGTEKETQYF.

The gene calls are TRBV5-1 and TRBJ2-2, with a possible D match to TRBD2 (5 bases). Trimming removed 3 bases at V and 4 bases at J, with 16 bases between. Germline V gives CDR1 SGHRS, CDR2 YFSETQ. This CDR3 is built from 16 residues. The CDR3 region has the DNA TGCGCCAGCAGCTCCATGGCCGGACTGATCACCGGGGAGCTGTTTTTT. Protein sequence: CASSSMAGLITGELFF.

The CDR3 loop reads CSLKLGPNEQYF. The CDR3 bases are TGCAGCCTTAAGCTCGGTCCAAACGAGCAGTACTTC. The genes are TRBV29-1 and TRBJ2-7; D is unresolved. The ends were cut back, 8 bases at V and 5 bases at J, with 16 bases in the middle. The germline gives CDR1 SQVTM, CDR2 ANQGSEA. CDR3 length equals 12 residues.

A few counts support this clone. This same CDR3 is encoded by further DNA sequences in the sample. The CDR3 bases are TGTGTCTTCAAGGAGAAGACGGCATACGAGCAGTACTTC. Its translation is CVFKEKTAYEQYF. The chain couples TRBV2 to TRBJ2-7; no definite D call. Looked up from germline, CDR1 is SNHLY and CDR2 is FYNNEI. The CDR3 length is 13 residues. The variable domain in full, completed from reference TRBV2 and TRBJ2-7, reads EPEVTQTPSHQVTQMGQEVILRCVPISNHLYFYWYRQILGQKVEFLVSFYNNEISEKSEIFDDQFSVERPDGSNFTLKIRSTKLEDSAMYFCVFKEKTAYEQYFGPGTRLTVT.

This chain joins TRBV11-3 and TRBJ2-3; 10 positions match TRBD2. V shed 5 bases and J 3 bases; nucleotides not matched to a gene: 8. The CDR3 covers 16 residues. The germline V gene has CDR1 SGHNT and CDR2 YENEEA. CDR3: CASSTPGLAFTDTQYF. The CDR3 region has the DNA TGTGCCAGCAGCACCCCGGGACTAGCGTTTACAGATACGCAGTATTTT.

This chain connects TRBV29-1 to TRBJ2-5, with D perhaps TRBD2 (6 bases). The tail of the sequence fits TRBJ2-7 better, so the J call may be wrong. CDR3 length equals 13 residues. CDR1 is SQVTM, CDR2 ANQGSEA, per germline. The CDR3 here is CSVTGTSSYEQYF. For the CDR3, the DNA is TGCAGCGTGACCGGGACTTCCTCCTACGAGCAGTACTTC.

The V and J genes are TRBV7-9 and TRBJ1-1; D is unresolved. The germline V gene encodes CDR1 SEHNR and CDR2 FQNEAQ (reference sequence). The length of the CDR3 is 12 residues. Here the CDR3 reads CSAKVSNTEAFF. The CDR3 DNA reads TGTTCCGCTAAAGTGTCCAACACTGAAGCTTTCTTT. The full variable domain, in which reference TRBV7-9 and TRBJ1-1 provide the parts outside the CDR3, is DTGVSQNPRHKITKRGQNVTFRCDPISEHNRLYWYRQTLGQGPEFLTYFQNEAQLEKSRLLSDRFSAERPKGSFSTLEIQRTEQGDSAMYLCSAKVSNTEAFFGQGTRLTVV.